This T cell receptor beta chain was found in a study of somatic mutations in T cells in chronic GVHD (dated by TCRdb to 2018 to 2021). Genomic DNA was isolated and then used for TCRbeta deep sequencing. TCRbeta CDR3 sequencing and initial data processing were performed with the immunoSEQ assay as a commercial service. The original methods were these. Reads were demultiplexed, adapter and primer sequences removed, similar clones merged by frequency-ratio clustering, and V, D, J genes annotated with IMGT. Drawn from immuneACCESS, this table holds only the in-frame rearrangements with V and J called that TCRdb kept. Clones are partly lost; checked studies trace under half to an unresolved V gene and leave the rest unexplained. V and J calls and clone size are as listed in that table; D and trimming were resolved from the DNA. Counted in this sample were about 13,000 clones; about 80% of them appeared once. Of the sample, roughly 32% falls within the top ten clones.

For sorting, cells were stained with anti-CD3, anti-CD4, anti-CD8 and a Vbeta20 antibody from the IOTest Beta Mark kit and sorted on a FACSAria III to a purity above 99%. Peripheral blood was collected in sodium heparin tubes and mononuclear cells were isolated by Ficoll-Paque PLUS density gradient centrifugation. Before TCRbeta deep sequencing, the CD4+ Vbeta20+, CD4+ Vbeta20-, and CD8+ T cell fractions were FACS-sorted. Worth noting for this clone: Its antigen has not been determined. No quality values exist for individual bases; no much larger clone is one base distant.

The germline V gene (reference sequence) provides CDR1 LNHDA and CDR2 SQIVND. From the cysteine up to the phenylalanine, the CDR3 has a length of 15 residues. Just CDR3 DNA is preserved here, 45 bases in frame from base 1. Trimming leaves V shorter by 0 bases and J shorter by 1 base, with the junction holding 1 base beyond the gene matches. The sample consisted of Vbeta20-negative CD4+ T cells from blood. This specimen's cell subset or site label, interpreted: CD4+ T cells sorted as TCR Vbeta20 negative by flow cytometry. The chain employs TRBV19 and TRBJ2-7; 9 central nucleotides agree with TRBD1. This receptor was obtained from a male patient aged 50 to 59 with chronic graft-versus-host disease. After a transplant, some of the T cells may come from the graft donor. The CDR3 region reads CASSIEGTGSYEQYF. In nucleotide form, the sequence is TGTGCCAGTAGTATAGAAGGGACAGGGTCCTACGAGCAGTACTTC.